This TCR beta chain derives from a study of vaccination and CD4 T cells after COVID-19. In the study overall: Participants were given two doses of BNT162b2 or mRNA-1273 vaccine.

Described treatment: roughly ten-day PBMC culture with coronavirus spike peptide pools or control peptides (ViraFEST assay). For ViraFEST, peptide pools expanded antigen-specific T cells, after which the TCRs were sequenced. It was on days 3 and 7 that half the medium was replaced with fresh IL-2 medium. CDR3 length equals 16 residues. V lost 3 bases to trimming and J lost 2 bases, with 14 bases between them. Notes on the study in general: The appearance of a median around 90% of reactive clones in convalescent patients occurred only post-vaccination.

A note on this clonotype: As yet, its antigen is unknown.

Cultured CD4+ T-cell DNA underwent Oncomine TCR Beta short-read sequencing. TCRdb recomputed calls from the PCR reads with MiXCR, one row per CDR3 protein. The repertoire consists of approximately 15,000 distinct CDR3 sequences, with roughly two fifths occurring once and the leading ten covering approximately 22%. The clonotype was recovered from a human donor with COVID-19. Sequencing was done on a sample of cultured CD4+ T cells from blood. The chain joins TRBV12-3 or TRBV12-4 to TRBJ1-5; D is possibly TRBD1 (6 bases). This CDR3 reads CASSLGAGRRNQPQHF. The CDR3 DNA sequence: TGTGCCAGCAGTTTGGGGGCAGGGCGACGCAATCAGCCCCAGCATTTT.